The clone carrying this TCR beta chain was counted once. This entry belongs to a study of shared clonotypes between healthy human individuals. Across the whole study: A donor's plate count was three for CD4 naive and three for CD4 memory; CD8 naive had two and CD8 memory one.

The repertoire was sequenced with immunoSEQ multiplex PCR; TCRdb's copy has only in-frame clones and lacks some. This table holds roughly 2.5 million clones, 90% to 95% found once. Specimen: naive CD4+ T cells sorted from blood. Indicated subset: CD45RA+ positively selected. This sequence originates from a young man in good health.

The CDR3: CASSPRLAGVNEQFF. The DNA for the CDR3 is TGTGCCAGCAGCCCGAGACTAGCGGGAGTCAATGAGCAGTTCTTC. This chain connects TRBV5-8 to TRBJ2-1; the match to TRBD2 covers 12 bases. The CDR3 is made up of 15 amino acids. Trimming took 4 bases from V and 6 from J; bases not matched to a gene: 5. The germline gives CDR1 SGHTS, CDR2 YDEGEE.